The TCR beta chain under discussion was sequenced for a study of response to subunit inactivated influenza vaccine. Study-wide results and limits: The authors proposed limited new T cell recruitment per seasonal influenza vaccination.

V shed 4 bases, J shed 4 bases, and the junction held 11 bases outside the gene matches. Per germline, CDR1 SEHNR and CDR2 FQNEAQ (reference sequence). The CDR3 consists of 16 residues. This clonotype was detected a few times. The antigen remains unidentified. TCRdb reprocessed the RT-PCR reads with MiXCR, giving one entry per CDR3 protein. The sample includes some 800,000 distinct CDR3 sequences, approximately 22% seen only once; the top ten take roughly 10%. This TCR was recovered from a man in his forties or fifties who received an inactivated influenza vaccine. The sample here was PBMCs from blood, taken around 5 days after vaccination. V is TRBV7-9 and J is TRBJ2-5, with TRBD2 identical over 8 bases. The CDR3 DNA follows: TGTGCCAGCAGCTCCCCGGCCGGACGGGGGGGAGAGACCCAGTACTTC. This sequence encodes CASSSPAGRGGETQYF.